These 25 T cell receptor beta chains share one sample of origin, sequenced in a study of cytomegalovirus exposure and HLA in healthy donors. Assay: immunoSEQ multiplex PCR; the TCRdb copy retains only in-frame clones and omits some. The table lists some 130,000 clones, approximately 91% of them singletons. Sequencing input: PBMCs. These receptors were taken from a man younger than 45 in good health and CMV-seronegative.

Regarding this clone: A junction end diverges from the germline sequence, so it may reflect a read error. The chain has TRBV7-6 and TRBJ1-6; no clear D gene. This CDR3 comprises 13 residues. CDR1 is SGHVS and CDR2 is FNYEAQ in the germline V gene. As DNA, the CDR3 is TGTGCCAGCAGCTTGTCCTCTAATTCACCCCTCCACTTT. Its translation: CASSLSSNSPLHF.

The chain links TRBV9 to TRBJ2-2; TRBD2 matches 7 bases. J gave up 0 bases and V 0 bases, and 5 bases lay outside the gene matches. Germline CDR1 is SGDLS and CDR2 is YYNGEE. The CDR3 extends over 17 amino acids. The DNA for the CDR3 is TGTGCCAGCAGCGTAGCTAGCGGAAATTCGAACACCGGGGAGCTGTTTTTT. It encodes CASSVASGNSNTGELFF.

This chain joins TRBV5-1 and TRBJ2-1, with 9 bases aligning to TRBD2. From germline, CDR1 is SGHRS and CDR2 YFSETQ. CDR3 length equals 16 residues. V lost 0 bases, J lost 7 bases, and 8 bases stayed unmatched. The CDR3: CASSLASGIQRNEQFF. CDR3 DNA sequence: TGCGCCAGCAGCTTGGCTAGCGGGATCCAAAGGAATGAGCAGTTCTTC.

The chain has TRBV7-3 and TRBJ2-1, with 9 bases lining up with TRBD1. The CDR3 length is 17 residues. The J segment lost 4 bases and the V segment lost 4 bases, leaving 11 bases of the junction unmatched. Germline V lookup: CDR1 SGHTA, CDR2 FQGTGA. The CDR3 reads CASSSPGQGQSYNEQFF. The CDR3 coding sequence is TGTGCCAGCAGCTCACCGGGACAGGGACAGTCTTACAATGAGCAGTTCTTC.

This clone was detected only once. This sequence joins TRBV5-1 and TRBJ1-1; the D is unclear. The V gene's germline CDR1 is SGHRS and CDR2 YFSETQ. The CDR3 covers 14 residues. Trimming left V 1 base short and J 7 bases short, with 14 bases between. The CDR3 DNA sequence: TGCGCCAGCAGCTTGATAGTATCGGCGGGTGAAGCTTTCTTT. Translated, it gives CASSLIVSAGEAFF.

This rearrangement joins TRBV27 to TRBJ2-3; perhaps TRBD2 as D (7 bases). Germline CDR1 reads MNHEY; CDR2 reads SMNVEV (reference sequence). Trimming left V 8 bases short and J 4 bases short, with 19 bases between. CDR3 size: 15 residues. CDR3: CASAQSGTLADTQYF. CDR3 in DNA: TGTGCCAGCGCACAAAGCGGGACACTTGCAGATACGCAGTATTTT.

The chain has TRBV6-1 and TRBJ2-7; no definite D call. Germline CDR1 is MNHNS and CDR2 is SASEGT. CDR3 length: 17 amino acids. V lost 3 bases and J 1 base, leaving 19 bases between the germline ends. The CDR3 DNA is TGTGCCAGCAGTGACTATAGTCAAGCGAACAAATCCTACGAGCAGTACTTC. Its protein is CASSDYSQANKSYEQYF.

The chain uses TRBV7-7 and TRBJ2-5, with a possible D match to TRBD1 (7 bases). There are 14 residues in the CDR3. The germline V and J ends were trimmed by 5 bases and 4 bases, with 14 bases remaining between them. Germline CDR1 reads SSHAT; CDR2 reads FNYEAQ (reference sequence). The CDR3 bases are TGTGCCAGCAGCGGTGGAGGGGGCGGAGAGACCCAGTACTTC. This translates into CASSGGGGGETQYF.

This chain joins TRBV5-4 and TRBJ2-2; 8 bases map to TRBD2. Trimming took 2 bases from V and 2 from J; bases not matched to a gene: 5. This CDR3 contains 16 residues. Germline V gene lookup returns CDR1 SGHNT and CDR2 YYREEE (reference sequence). For the CDR3, the DNA is TGTGCCAGCAGCTTCGATAGCGGGGCTAACACCGGGGAGCTGTTTTTT. Its translation is CASSFDSGANTGELFF.

The chain recombines TRBV2 with TRBJ1-1; D may be TRBD1 (5 bases). Germline loops: CDR1 SNHLY, CDR2 FYNNEI. Trimming removed 6 bases from V and 10 bases from J, with 18 bases in between. The CDR3 extends over 13 amino acids. For the CDR3, the DNA is TGTGCCAGCAGCGACACGGGGGGACGCGTAGCTTTCTTT. Its translation is CASSDTGGRVAFF.

The chain couples TRBV4-3 to TRBJ1-1, with 7 positions matching TRBD1. Germline CDR1 is LGHNA and CDR2 is YSLEER. V gave up 5 bases and J gave up 4 bases; unmatched junction bases: 10. This CDR3 spans 15 amino acids. The CDR3 DNA sequence: TGCGCCAGCAGCATAGACAGGGTAAGGCCCACTGAAGCTTTCTTT. As protein: CASSIDRVRPTEAFF.

The chain recombines TRBV2 with TRBJ1-1; 7 positions match TRBD1. CDR3 length equals 15 residues. J was trimmed by 4 bases and V by 7 bases; bases with no gene match: 12. The germline V gene encodes CDR1 SNHLY and CDR2 FYNNEI. The CDR3 DNA is TGTGCCAGCACGCCGACAGGGTTGAGGGTCACTGAAGCTTTCTTT. Its protein product is CASTPTGLRVTEAFF.

V gene TRBV19 combines with J gene TRBJ2-3, with a weak D call TRBD2 (6 bases). Per germline, CDR1 LNHDA and CDR2 SQIVND (reference sequence). There are 16 residues in the CDR3. V lost 11 bases and J lost 2, with 23 bases in between. The CDR3 nucleotides are TGTGCCTCCAACGGGGCCGGGACTGACCCCACAGATACGCAGTATTTT. It codes for CASNGAGTDPTDTQYF.

The chain joins TRBV7-9 to TRBJ2-7; 8 nucleotides line up with TRBD2. Germline CDR1 reads SEHNR; CDR2 reads FQNEAQ (reference sequence). Trimming cost V 5 bases and J 0 bases; bases outside gene matches: 12. The length of the CDR3 is 17 residues. This CDR3 reads CASSPRITSGSSYEQYF. DNA for the CDR3: TGTGCCAGCAGCCCGAGAATCACTAGCGGAAGCTCCTACGAGCAGTACTTC.

The rearrangement links TRBV19 to TRBJ1-5, with 8 bases identical to TRBD1. CDR1 is LNHDA and CDR2 is SQIVND in the germline V gene (reference sequence). V dropped 7 bases and J dropped 3; count of bases not matched to a gene: 11. This CDR3 region has 16 residues. The chain's CDR3 is CASIAGRGPNNQPQHF. Here the CDR3 DNA reads TGTGCCAGTATCGCCGGCAGGGGGCCTAACAATCAGCCCCAGCATTTT.

In DNA, the CDR3 is TGTGCCAGCAGTTCAACAGGGAAAGGGCAGCCCCAGCATTTT. Its protein product is CASSSTGKGQPQHF. J is TRBJ1-5 and V is TRBV28; D possibly corresponds to TRBD1 (6 bases). This CDR3 has 14 amino acids. Per germline, CDR1 MDHEN and CDR2 SYDVKM. V lost 4 bases, J lost 7 bases, and 14 bases lay in between.

The CDR3 region has the DNA TGTGCCAGCAGCGCAGACATCCGGAACACTGAAGCTTTCTTT. It yields the protein CASSADIRNTEAFF. The chain recombines TRBV9 with TRBJ1-1; D call uncertain. With 3 bases removed from V and 1 base from J, the gap between germline ends came to 10 bases. This CDR3 comprises 14 residues. CDR1 and CDR2 (germline): SGDLS, YYNGEE. Variable domain in full (rest from reference TRBV9 and TRBJ1-1): DSGVTQTPKHLITATGQRVTLRCSPRSGDLSVYWYQQSLDQGLQFLIQYYNGEERAKGNILERFSAQQFPDLHSELNLSSLELGDSALYFCASSADIRNTEAFFGQGTRLTVV.

In this sample, this clone turned up once. The chain employs TRBV19 and TRBJ1-4; no firm D call. The germline V and J ends were trimmed by 1 base and 8 bases, with 14 bases remaining between them. The CDR3 runs 15 residues. In germline, CDR1 is LNHDA, CDR2 SQIVND (reference sequence). The DNA for the CDR3 is TGTGCCAGTAGTATAGCCGCCCAGGCGAGAGAAAAACTGTTTTTT. It codes for CASSIAAQAREKLFF.

V and J are TRBV5-3 and TRBJ1-1; 9 bases are a match to TRBD1. TRBV5-3 is flagged as an ORF with uncertain function. CDR3 size: 18 residues. V gave up 0 bases and J gave up 4 bases; unmatched junction bases: 13. The CDR3 DNA follows: TGTGCCAGAAGCTTGGAGCCATTCCGGGACAGGGAGGCCACTGAAGCTTTCTTT. Protein: CARSLEPFRDREATEAFF.

J is TRBJ1-1 and V is TRBV6-1; TRBD1 is a possible D gene (6 bases). Trimming stripped 8 bases from V and 0 bases from J, with 13 bases between. The V gene's germline CDR1 is MNHNS and CDR2 SASEGT. The CDR3 has 14 amino acids. CDR3 nucleotides: TGTGCCAGCGCAGGGGAGCGCCTGAACACTGAAGCTTTCTTT. Protein sequence: CASAGERLNTEAFF.

DNA for the CDR3: TGCGCCAGCATTGACAGGGAGATAAAAGATGAGCAGTTCTTC. It codes for CASIDREIKDEQFF. This rearrangement joins TRBV5-1 to TRBJ2-1; 7 nucleotides align to TRBD1. With V trimmed by 6 bases and J by 8 bases, 11 bases remained unmatched. The CDR3 is made up of 14 amino acids. Per the germline V gene, CDR1 is SGHRS and CDR2 is YFSETQ.

The rearrangement joins TRBV27 to TRBJ1-3; D is unresolved. Germline V gene lookup returns CDR1 MNHEY and CDR2 SMNVEV (reference sequence). This CDR3 comprises 13 residues. Trimming took 8 bases from V and 0 from J, leaving 8 bases between them. CDR3 DNA sequence: TGTGCCAGCGGCCCAGGCTCTGGAAACACCATATATTTT. Its translation: CASGPGSGNTIYF.

V and J are TRBV7-3 and TRBJ2-2; 9 bases map to TRBD2. V trimming: 5 bases; J trimming: 7 bases; junction bases outside the gene matches: 8. The CDR3 sequence is 15 residues long. CDR1 and CDR2 (germline): SGHTA, FQGTGA. The CDR3 DNA sequence: TGTGCCAGCAGCCTAGGGGGACTAGCTGTCGGGGAGCTGTTTTTT. Its protein product is CASSLGGLAVGELFF.

This chain links TRBV7-2 with TRBJ2-3; TRBD1 might be the D (5 bases). This CDR3 is built from 11 residues. Germline V CDR1 and CDR2: SGHTA, FQGNSA. V was pared by 1 base and J by 10 bases, with 6 bases between. The CDR3 DNA is TGTGCCAGCAGCTTAGACAGGCCGCAGTATTTT. Encoded protein: CASSLDRPQYF.

The chain joins TRBV7-3 to TRBJ2-3; the match to TRBD2 covers 11 bases. V was pared by 2 bases and J by 2 bases, with 12 bases of the junction left unmatched. Germline loops: CDR1 SGHTA, CDR2 FQGTGA. CDR3 length: 19 amino acids. This CDR3 reads CASSLGYPGLAVPTDTQYF. In DNA form, the CDR3 reads TGTGCCAGCAGCTTAGGTTACCCGGGACTAGCGGTACCCACAGATACGCAGTATTTT.